This T cell receptor (beta chain) was sequenced in a study of tumor-infiltrating lymphocytes in primary liver carcinoma. Researchers generated TCR beta cDNA from approximately 520 ng of total RNA, relying on a constant-region primer. It was through three nested multiplex PCR rounds of slightly modified ARM-PCR that TCR beta libraries arose. For roughly 10 cycles apiece, the opening two PCR rounds ran with TRBV1-TRBV30 forward primers and a C-beta reverse primer. TCRdb re-called the multiplex PCR reads through MiXCR, storing one row per CDR3 protein. The data contain 300,000 to 350,000 distinct CDR3 sequences, roughly 61% of them seen just once; the ten biggest clones take up roughly 6%. The V gene end was trimmed by 6 bases and the J gene end by 0 bases; junction bases not matched to a gene: 5. CDR3 length: 13 amino acids. CDR1 and CDR2 from the germline V gene are SQVTM and ANQGSEA. This clonotype occurred many times.

Blood RNA originated from unsorted whole blood, with germline DNA additionally extracted. This sequence was found in a man aged 35-49 years with primary liver carcinoma and hepatitis B virus infection. This chain uses TRBV29-1 with TRBJ2-7; 7 nucleotides match TRBD1. Sample: peripheral blood. For the CDR3, the DNA is TGCAGCGTCCAAGACAGGGTCTCCTACGAGCAGTACTTC. Amino acids: CSVQDRVSYEQYF.